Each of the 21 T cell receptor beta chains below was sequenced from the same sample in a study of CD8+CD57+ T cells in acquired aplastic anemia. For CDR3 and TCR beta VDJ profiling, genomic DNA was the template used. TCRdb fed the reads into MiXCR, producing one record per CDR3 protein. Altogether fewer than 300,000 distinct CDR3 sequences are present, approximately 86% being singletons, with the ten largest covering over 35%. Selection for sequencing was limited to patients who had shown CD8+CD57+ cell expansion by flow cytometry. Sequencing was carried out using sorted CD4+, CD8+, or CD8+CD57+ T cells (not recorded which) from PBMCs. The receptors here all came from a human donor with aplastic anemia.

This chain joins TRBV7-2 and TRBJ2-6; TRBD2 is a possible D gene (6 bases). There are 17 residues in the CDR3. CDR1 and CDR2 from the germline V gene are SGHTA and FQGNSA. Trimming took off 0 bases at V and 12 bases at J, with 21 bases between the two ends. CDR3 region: CASSLAIGTRADTVLTF. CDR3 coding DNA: TGTGCCAGCAGCTTAGCGATAGGGACTCGCGCAGATACCGTCCTGACTTTC.

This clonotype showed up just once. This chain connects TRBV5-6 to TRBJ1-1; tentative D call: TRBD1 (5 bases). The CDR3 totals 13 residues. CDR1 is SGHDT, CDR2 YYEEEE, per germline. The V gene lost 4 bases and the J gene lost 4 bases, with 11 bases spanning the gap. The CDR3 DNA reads TGTGCCAGCAGCGTAGAGAGGGGCACTGAAGCTTTCTTT. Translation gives CASSVERGTEAFF.

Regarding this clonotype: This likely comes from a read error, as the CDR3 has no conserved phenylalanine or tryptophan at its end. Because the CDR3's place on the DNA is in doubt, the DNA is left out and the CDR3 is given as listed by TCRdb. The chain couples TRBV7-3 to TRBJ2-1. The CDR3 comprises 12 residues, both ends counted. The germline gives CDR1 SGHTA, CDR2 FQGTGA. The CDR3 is CASSRKANADEH.

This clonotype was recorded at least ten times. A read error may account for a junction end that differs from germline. The CDR3 reads CASSFHPGGAALSF. The CDR3 DNA sequence: TGTGCCAGCAGCTTTCATCCAGGCGGGGCAGCCCTTTCCTTT. The chain employs TRBV7-8 and TRBJ2-3, with a tentative D call TRBD2 (6 bases). Germline V gives CDR1 SGHVS, CDR2 FQNEAQ. This CDR3 contains 14 residues.

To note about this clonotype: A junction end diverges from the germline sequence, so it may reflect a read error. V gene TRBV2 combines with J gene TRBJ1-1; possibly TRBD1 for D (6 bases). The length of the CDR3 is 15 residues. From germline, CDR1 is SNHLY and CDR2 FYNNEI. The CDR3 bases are TGTGCCAGCAGCTTTCAAAGAAGCGGGGGGGGCGATGATCTGTTT. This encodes CASSFQRSGGGDDLF.

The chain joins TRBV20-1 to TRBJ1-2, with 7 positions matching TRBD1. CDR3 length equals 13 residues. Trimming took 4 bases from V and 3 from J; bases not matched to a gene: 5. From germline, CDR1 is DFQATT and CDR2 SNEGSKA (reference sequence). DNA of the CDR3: TGCAGTGCTAAATACCAGGGGGACTATGGCTACACCTTC. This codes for CSAKYQGDYGYTF.

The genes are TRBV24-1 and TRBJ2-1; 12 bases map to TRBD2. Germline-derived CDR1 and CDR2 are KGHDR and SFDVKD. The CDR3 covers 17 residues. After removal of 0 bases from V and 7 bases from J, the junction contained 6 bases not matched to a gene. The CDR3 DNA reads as TGTGCCACCAGTGATTTGCCTAGCGGGGGGGCAAGTAATGAGCAGTTCTTC. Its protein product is CATSDLPSGGASNEQFF.

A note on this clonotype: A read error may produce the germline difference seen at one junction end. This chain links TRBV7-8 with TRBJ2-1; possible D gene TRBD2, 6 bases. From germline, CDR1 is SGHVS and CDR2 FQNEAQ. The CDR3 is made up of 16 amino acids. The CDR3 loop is CASSLAGGPGTHDQSF. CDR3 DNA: TGTGCCAGCAGCTTAGCGGGAGGTCCCGGTACGCATGATCAGTCCTTC.

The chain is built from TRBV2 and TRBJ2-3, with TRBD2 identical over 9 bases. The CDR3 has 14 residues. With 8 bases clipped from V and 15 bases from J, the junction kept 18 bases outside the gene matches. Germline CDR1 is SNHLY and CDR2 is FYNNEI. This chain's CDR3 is CASGVAGAPDQHYF. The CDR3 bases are TGTGCCAGCGGCGTAGCGGGAGCACCCGATCAGCATTATTTT.

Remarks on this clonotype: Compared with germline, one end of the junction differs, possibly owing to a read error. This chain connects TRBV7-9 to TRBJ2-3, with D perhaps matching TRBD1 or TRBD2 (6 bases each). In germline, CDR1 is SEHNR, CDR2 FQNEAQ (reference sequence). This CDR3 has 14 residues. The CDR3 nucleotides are TGTGCCAGCAGCCTCGGGGGCAGTCCGGCCAGGGACACGTTT. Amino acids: CASSLGGSPARDTF.

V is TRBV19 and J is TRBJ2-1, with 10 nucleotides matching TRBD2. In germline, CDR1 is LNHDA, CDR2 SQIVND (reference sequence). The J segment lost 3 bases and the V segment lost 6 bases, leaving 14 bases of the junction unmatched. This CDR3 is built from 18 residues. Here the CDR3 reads CASRSGGVSRALYNEQFF. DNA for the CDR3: TGTGCCAGTAGAAGCGGGGGGGTTTCTCGGGCCCTCTACAATGAGCAGTTCTTC.

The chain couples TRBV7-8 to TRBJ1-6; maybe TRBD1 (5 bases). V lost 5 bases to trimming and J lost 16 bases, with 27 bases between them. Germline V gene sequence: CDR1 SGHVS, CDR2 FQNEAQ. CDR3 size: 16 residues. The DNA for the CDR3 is TGTGCCAGCAGCGCCGACAGCGCCCCCTATAATCAGTATCTCCACTTT. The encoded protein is CASSADSAPYNQYLHF. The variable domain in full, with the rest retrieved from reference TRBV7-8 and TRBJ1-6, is GAGVSQSPRYKVAKRGQDVALRCDPISGHVSLFWYQQALGQGPEFLTYFQNEAQLDKSGLPSDRFFAERPEGSVSTLKIQRTQQEDSAVYLCASSADSAPYNQYLHFGNGTRLTVT.

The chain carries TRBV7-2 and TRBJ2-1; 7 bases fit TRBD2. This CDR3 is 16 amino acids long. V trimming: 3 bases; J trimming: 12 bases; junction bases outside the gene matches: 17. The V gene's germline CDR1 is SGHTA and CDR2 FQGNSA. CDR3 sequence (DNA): TGTGCCAGCAGCTTTCATAGAAGCGGGACGAGCGTTTCGCAGTTCTTC. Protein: CASSFHRSGTSVSQFF.

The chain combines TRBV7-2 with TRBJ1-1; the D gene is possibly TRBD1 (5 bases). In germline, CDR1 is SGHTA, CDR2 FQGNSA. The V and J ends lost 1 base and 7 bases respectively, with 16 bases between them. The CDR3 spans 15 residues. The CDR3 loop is CASSLDLTVKNEAFF. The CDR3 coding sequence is TGTGCCAGCAGCTTAGATCTGACAGTCAAAAATGAAGCTTTCTTT.

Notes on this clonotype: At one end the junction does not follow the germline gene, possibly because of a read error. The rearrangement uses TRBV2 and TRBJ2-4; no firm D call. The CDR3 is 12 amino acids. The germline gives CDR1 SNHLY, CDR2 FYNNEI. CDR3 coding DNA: TGTGCCAGCGGGGAAGCTGGCAACGTTCCGTACTTT. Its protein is CASGEAGNVPYF. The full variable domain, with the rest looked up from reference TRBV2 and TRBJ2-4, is EPEVTQTPSHQVTQMGQEVILRCVPISNHLYFYWYRQILGQKVEFLVSFYNNEISEKSEIFDDQFSVERPDGSNFTLKIRSTKLEDSAMYFCASGEAGNVPYFGAGTRLSVL.

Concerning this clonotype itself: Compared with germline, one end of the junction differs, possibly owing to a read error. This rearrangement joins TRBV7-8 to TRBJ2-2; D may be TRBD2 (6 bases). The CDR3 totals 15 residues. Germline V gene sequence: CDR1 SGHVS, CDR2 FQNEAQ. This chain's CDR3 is CASSVLGGTAGQLFF. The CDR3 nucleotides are TGTGCCAGCAGCGTATTGGGGGGTACCGCCGGGCAGCTGTTTTTT.

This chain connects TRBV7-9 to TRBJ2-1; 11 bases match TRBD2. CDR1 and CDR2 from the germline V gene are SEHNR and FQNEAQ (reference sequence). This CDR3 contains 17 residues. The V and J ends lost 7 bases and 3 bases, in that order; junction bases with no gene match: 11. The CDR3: CASTLPRLAGIYNEQFF. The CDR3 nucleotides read TGTGCCAGCACCCTCCCTCGACTAGCGGGGATCTACAATGAGCAGTTCTTC. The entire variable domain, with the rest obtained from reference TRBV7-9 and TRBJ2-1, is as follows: DTGVSQNPRHKITKRGQNVTFRCDPISEHNRLYWYRQTLGQGPEFLTYFQNEAQLEKSRLLSDRFSAERPKGSFSTLEIQRTEQGDSAMYLCASTLPRLAGIYNEQFFGPGTRLTVL.

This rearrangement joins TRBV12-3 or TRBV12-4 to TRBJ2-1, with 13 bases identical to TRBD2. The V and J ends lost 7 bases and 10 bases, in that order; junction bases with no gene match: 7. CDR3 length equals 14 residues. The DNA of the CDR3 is TGTGCCAGCACCTCTGGGACTAGCGGGATAGAGCAGTTCTTC. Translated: CASTSGTSGIEQFF.

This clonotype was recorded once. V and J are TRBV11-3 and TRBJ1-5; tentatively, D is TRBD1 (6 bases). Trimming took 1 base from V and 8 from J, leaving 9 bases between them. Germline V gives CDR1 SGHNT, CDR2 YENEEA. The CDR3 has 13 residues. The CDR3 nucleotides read TGTGCCAGCAGCTTAGGGGGGCAAGAGCCCCAGCATTTT. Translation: CASSLGGQEPQHF.

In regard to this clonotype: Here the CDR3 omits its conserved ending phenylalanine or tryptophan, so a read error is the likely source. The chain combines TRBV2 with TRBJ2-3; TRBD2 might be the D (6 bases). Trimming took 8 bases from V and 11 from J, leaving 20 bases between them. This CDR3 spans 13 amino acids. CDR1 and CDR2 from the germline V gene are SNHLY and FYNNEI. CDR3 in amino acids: CASGDGGRNKQYY. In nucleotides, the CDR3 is TGTGCCAGCGGGGACGGGGGTAGAAATAAGCAGTATTAT.

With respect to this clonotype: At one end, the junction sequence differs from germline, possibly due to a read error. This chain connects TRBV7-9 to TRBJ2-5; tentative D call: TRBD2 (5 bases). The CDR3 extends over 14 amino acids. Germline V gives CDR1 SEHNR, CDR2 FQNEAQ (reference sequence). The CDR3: CATSRGPEHYTQSF. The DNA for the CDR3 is TGTGCCACCAGCAGAGGGCCAGAACACTATACCCAGTCCTTC.